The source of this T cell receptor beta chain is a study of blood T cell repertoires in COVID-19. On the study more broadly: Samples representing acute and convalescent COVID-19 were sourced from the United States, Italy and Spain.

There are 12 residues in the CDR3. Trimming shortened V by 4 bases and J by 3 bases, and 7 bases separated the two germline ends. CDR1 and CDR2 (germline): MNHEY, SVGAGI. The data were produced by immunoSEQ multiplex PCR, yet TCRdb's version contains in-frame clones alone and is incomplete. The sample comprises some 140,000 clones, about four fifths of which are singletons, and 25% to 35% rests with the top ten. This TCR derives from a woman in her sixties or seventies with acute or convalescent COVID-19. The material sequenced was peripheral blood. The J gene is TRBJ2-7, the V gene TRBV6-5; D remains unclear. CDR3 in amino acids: CASSFTVYEQYV. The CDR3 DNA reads TGTGCCAGCAGTTTTACAGTCTACGAGCAGTACGTC.